This passage covers 13 T cell receptor beta chains from one sample sequenced in a study of T cell responses to AZD1222 COVID-19 vaccine. The protocol was immunoSEQ multiplex PCR, while the TCRdb copy is restricted to in-frame clones and leaves out a portion. The sample has about 110,000 clones; 92% are singletons. The specimen was peripheral blood, collected 28 days after the second AZD1222 dose. The source is an adult who received the AZD1222 COVID-19 vaccine.

V usage is TRBV3-1 (or the pseudogene TRBV3-2) and J usage is TRBJ2-3; 10 positions match TRBD2. Germline values: CDR1 LGHDT, CDR2 YNNKEL (reference sequence). V lost 2 bases, J lost 5 bases, and 4 bases stayed unmatched. The CDR3 runs 15 residues. CDR3 coding DNA: TGTGCCAGCAGCCAACTAGCGGGAGTGAAAGATACGCAGTATTTT. Protein sequence: CASSQLAGVKDTQYF.

This chain connects TRBV7-9 to TRBJ1-5; D is undetermined. V shed 1 base and J shed 6 bases, with 10 bases lying between them. Germline V gene lookup returns CDR1 SEHNR and CDR2 FQNEAQ (reference sequence). There are 14 residues in the CDR3. The CDR3 loop is CASSLDGRSQPQHF. CDR3 in DNA: TGTGCCAGCAGCTTAGATGGGAGGAGTCAGCCCCAGCATTTT.

The chain combines TRBV3-1 (or the pseudogene TRBV3-2) with TRBJ2-7; 7 positions match TRBD1. V was pared by 3 bases and J by 2 bases, with 4 bases of the junction left unmatched. This CDR3 spans 14 amino acids. Germline V lookup: CDR1 LGHDT, CDR2 YNNKEL (reference sequence). As DNA, the CDR3 is TGTGCCAGCAGCCACCTTGGGACAGCCTACGAGCAGTACTTC. Protein sequence: CASSHLGTAYEQYF.

Only a few counts were recorded for this clone. The chain links TRBV7-6 to TRBJ2-2; 7 bases fit TRBD1. Per germline, CDR1 SGHVS and CDR2 FNYEAQ. The CDR3 runs 15 residues. The junction had 7 bases not matched to a gene; V was cut back by 5 bases and J by 4 bases. DNA of the CDR3: TGTGCCAGCAGCCCCAAGGACAGGTTCACCGGGGAGCTGTTTTTT. This sequence encodes CASSPKDRFTGELFF.

This chain links TRBV15 with TRBJ1-5, with no clear D. The V end lost 2 bases, the J end lost 6 bases, and 17 bases lay between the germline ends. The CDR3 contains 16 residues. Germline lookup yields CDR1 LNHNV and CDR2 YYDKDF (reference sequence). CDR3 region: CATSRPGSASRQPQHF. CDR3 nucleotides: TGTGCCACCAGCAGACCGGGATCCGCAAGTCGTCAGCCCCAGCATTTT.

The J gene is TRBJ1-1, the V gene TRBV19; D is unresolved. The CDR3 consists of 13 residues. V was cut by 3 bases and J by 6 bases, with 11 bases left in between. The germline gives CDR1 LNHDA, CDR2 SQIVND (reference sequence). In DNA, the CDR3 is TGTGCCAGTAGTATCAATCCCAGGTCTGAAGCTTTCTTT. This encodes CASSINPRSEAFF.

This clone was detected only once. V is TRBV18 and J is TRBJ2-7; a possible D gene is TRBD1 (5 bases). Germline CDR1 and CDR2: KGHSH and LQKENI. The CDR3 totals 12 residues. Trimming left V 3 bases short and J 4 bases short, with 7 bases between. In DNA form, the CDR3 reads TGTGCCAGCTCACCGACAGTGTACGAGCAGTACTTC. Amino acids: CASSPTVYEQYF.

The V and J genes are TRBV2 and TRBJ1-2, with a possible D match to TRBD1 (5 bases). V shed 0 bases and J shed 8 bases, with 16 bases lying between them. This CDR3 is built from 15 residues. Germline values: CDR1 SNHLY, CDR2 FYNNEI. The CDR3 is CASSEARGNRVGYTF. The CDR3 DNA sequence: TGTGCCAGCAGTGAAGCGAGGGGCAACCGGGTGGGCTACACCTTC.

This clone was seen once. This chain joins TRBV5-1 and TRBJ2-3, with 9 nucleotides matching TRBD1. There are 15 residues in the CDR3. Trimming took 4 bases from V and 4 from J; bases not matched to a gene: 7. Germline CDR1 reads SGHRS; CDR2 reads YFSETQ. CDR3: CASSPRTGGPDTQYF. The CDR3 DNA reads TGCGCCAGCAGCCCTCGAACAGGGGGCCCAGATACGCAGTATTTT. The full variable domain, completed using reference TRBV5-1 and TRBJ2-3, is KAGVTQTPRYLIKTRGQQVTLSCSPISGHRSVSWYQQTPGQGLQFLFEYFSETQRNKGNFPGRFSGRQFSNSRSEMNVSTLELGDSALYLCASSPRTGGPDTQYFGPGTRLTVL.

The gene calls are TRBV4-2 and TRBJ1-6; TRBD1 aligns across 9 bases. CDR1 is LGHNA and CDR2 is YNFKEQ in the germline V gene. This CDR3 has 17 residues. After removal of 3 bases from V and 5 bases from J, the junction contained 8 bases not matched to a gene. The CDR3 loop reads CASSHRPWTGDNSPLHF. CDR3 nucleotides: TGTGCCAGCAGCCACCGGCCATGGACAGGGGATAATTCACCCCTCCACTTT.

The chain has TRBV2 and TRBJ1-6; TRBD1 aligns across 8 bases. CDR1 is SNHLY, CDR2 FYNNEI, per germline. There are 14 residues in the CDR3. J gave up 6 bases and V 6 bases, and 4 bases lay outside the gene matches. The CDR3 DNA follows: TGTGCCAGCAGGCCGGGACAGGCTAATTCACCCCTCCACTTT. Its translation is CASRPGQANSPLHF.

The chain is built from TRBV28 and TRBJ2-1, with 9 bases fitting TRBD2. Germline V gene data show CDR1 as MDHEN and CDR2 as SYDVKM. The CDR3 sequence is 16 residues long. V lost 4 bases to trimming and J lost 4 bases; unmatched junction nucleotides: 8. CDR3 in DNA: TGTGCCAGCAGTTCCCCAGCTAGCGGGGCTTACAATGAGCAGTTCTTC. This codes for CASSSPASGAYNEQFF. Full variable domain (missing parts from reference TRBV28 and TRBJ2-1): DVKVTQSSRYLVKRTGEKVFLECVQDMDHENMFWYRQDPGLGLRLIYFSYDVKMKEKGDIPEGYSVSREKKERFSLILESASTNQTSMYLCASSSPASGAYNEQFFGPGTRLTVL.

The V gene is TRBV19, the J gene TRBJ1-2, with 8 bases fitting TRBD1. The CDR3 covers 15 residues. V lost 5 bases to trimming and J lost 1 base; unmatched junction nucleotides: 6. CDR1 and CDR2 from the germline V gene are LNHDA and SQIVND (reference sequence). CDR3 nucleotides: TGTGCCAGTAGTCCGGGGACAGGTTATAACTATGGCTACACCTTC. It encodes CASSPGTGYNYGYTF.